Shown below are 8 T cell receptor beta chains from a single sample sequenced in a study of T cell changes during pregnancy in multiple sclerosis. Method: immunoSEQ multiplex PCR; TCRdb's copy keeps in-frame clones and lacks some. This table has 65,000 to 85,000 clones, approximately 90% appearing once. The sequencing used peripheral blood, collected in the third trimester of pregnancy. These receptors were obtained from a female donor with multiple sclerosis, enrolled in a pregnancy study.

This chain connects TRBV5-8 to TRBJ2-7; D is possibly TRBD1 (5 bases). CDR3 size: 13 residues. V lost 5 bases and J lost 2, with 11 bases in between. Germline V gene lookup returns CDR1 SGHTS and CDR2 YDEGEE. CDR3 amino acids: CASRKRQTYEQYF. In DNA, the CDR3 is TGTGCCAGCAGAAAAAGACAGACCTACGAGCAGTACTTC.

The chain has TRBV9 and TRBJ2-3, with a weak D call TRBD1 (5 bases). Looked up from germline, CDR1 is SGDLS and CDR2 is YYNGEE. Deletions cut 3 bases from V and 1 base from J, with 15 bases between. The CDR3 extends over 16 amino acids. CDR3 in amino acids: CASSGREISGTDTQYF. The DNA for the CDR3 is TGTGCCAGCAGCGGCAGGGAAATCAGTGGCACAGATACGCAGTATTTT.

The chain couples TRBV6-1 to TRBJ2-7; 10 positions match TRBD1. Germline V gene sequence: CDR1 MNHNS, CDR2 SASEGT. The CDR3 has 14 residues. Losses at the gene ends were 5 bases for V and 9 bases for J; bases not matched to a gene: 10. The CDR3 DNA reads as TGTGCCAGCAGTCTCCGGGACAGGGGCCCGGCGCAGTACTTC. Residues: CASSLRDRGPAQYF.

This clone has a single count. V is TRBV7-2 and J is TRBJ1-5; the D gene is possibly TRBD1 (5 bases). This CDR3 is built from 16 residues. V gave up 1 base and J gave up 1 base, with 11 bases separating them. Per germline, CDR1 SGHTA and CDR2 FQGNSA. CDR3 DNA sequence: TGTGCCAGCAGCTTAGGGGGGGTGTCGAGCAATCAGCCCCAGCATTTT. Translating it yields CASSLGGVSSNQPQHF.

This chain uses TRBV5-1 with TRBJ2-1; possible D gene TRBD1, 6 bases. Germline V lookup: CDR1 SGHRS, CDR2 YFSETQ. The V gene lost 6 bases and the J gene lost 2 bases, with 12 bases spanning the gap. The CDR3 consists of 14 residues. The CDR3 loop is CASTPRGTYNEQFF. The CDR3 bases are TGCGCCAGCACTCCCAGGGGTACCTACAATGAGCAGTTCTTC.

The chain links TRBV13 to TRBJ1-1; weak D call: TRBD1 (5 bases). The CDR3 contains 13 residues. The germline V gene encodes CDR1 PRHDT and CDR2 FYEKMQ (reference sequence). V lost 5 bases to trimming and J lost 3 bases, with 10 bases between them. The CDR3 spells CASSPDSYTEAFF. The CDR3 region has the DNA TGTGCCAGCAGCCCAGACAGCTACACTGAAGCTTTCTTT.

The chain couples TRBV11-2 to TRBJ2-7, with D possibly matching TRBD1 (6 bases). V lost 5 bases to trimming and J lost 6 bases, with 11 bases between them. Per the germline V gene, CDR1 is SGHAT and CDR2 is FQNNGV. This CDR3 is built from 12 residues. The DNA of the CDR3 is TGTGCCAGCAGCCCGAGGGGGATCGAGCAGTACTTC. This sequence encodes CASSPRGIEQYF. Filled out from reference TRBV11-2 and TRBJ2-7, the complete variable domain reads EAGVAQSPRYKIIEKRQSVAFWCNPISGHATLYWYQQILGQGPKLLIQFQNNGVVDDSQLPKDRFSAERLKGVDSTLKIQPAKLEDSAVYLCASSPRGIEQYFGPGTRLTVT.

The V gene is TRBV19, the J gene TRBJ1-3; TRBD1 is a possible D gene (5 bases). CDR1 is LNHDA and CDR2 is SQIVND in the germline V gene (reference sequence). This CDR3 has 17 amino acids. V dropped 3 bases and J dropped 0 bases, with 15 bases sitting between them. The CDR3 bases are TGTGCCAGTAGTATTCCCCGGGGACTGAGCTCTGGAAACACCATATATTTT. As protein: CASSIPRGLSSGNTIYF.